This TCR beta chain was sequenced in a study of T cells in Graves' hyperthyroidism and ophthalmopathy. Study-wide results and caveats: Classification by a 13 V-J model distinguished ophthalmopathy from stable hyperthyroidism. Researchers found most expanded thyroid clonotypes above 0.001 in blood as well.

This clonotype was counted at least ten times. Its specificity is unknown. The CDR3 runs to 13 residues. Germline V CDR1 and CDR2: SGHAT, FQNNGV. V lost 4 bases and J 7 bases, leaving 13 bases between the germline ends. TCR beta CDR3 region amplification was performed from RNA transcripts. In the first-round RT-PCR of the TCR CDR3, the HTBI primer set was used. In TCRdb, the multiplex PCR reads were re-called with MiXCR into one record per CDR3 protein. The table records approximately 100,000 distinct CDR3 sequences, approximately 40% of them present only once. An absence of ophthalmopathy progression within 18 months meant stable Graves' hyperthyroidism.

The specimen sequenced was peripheral blood or thyroid tissue (not recorded which). The TCR comes from a woman in her twenties or thirties with Graves' hyperthyroidism. The V call is TRBV11-2, the J call TRBJ1-2; no definite D call. Here the CDR3 reads CASSSTQGRGYTF. The CDR3 DNA follows: TGTGCCAGCAGCTCGACACAAGGGCGTGGCTACACCTTC.